This T cell receptor (beta chain) was captured by sequencing in a study of T cell repertoires in cytomegalovirus infection. TCRdb fed the reads into MiXCR, producing one record per CDR3 protein. The table shows around 570,000 distinct CDR3 sequences, with roughly 42% occurring only once. This clonotype was counted only a few times. What it recognizes is unknown. The sequencing here drew on cultured PBMCs, taken from culture after CMV antigen stimulation. This sequence was found in a human donor in good health (CMV status not recorded). Some clones in this sample may be carry-over from other donors' samples.

The CDR3 coding sequence is TGTGCCAGCAGTGAGCAACCAACTAATGAAAAACTGTTTTTT. This translates into CASSEQPTNEKLFF. The chain combines TRBV6-1 with TRBJ1-4, with unresolved D. There are 14 residues in the CDR3. Trimming left V 3 bases short and J 0 bases short, with 5 bases between. In germline, CDR1 is MNHNS, CDR2 SASEGT.